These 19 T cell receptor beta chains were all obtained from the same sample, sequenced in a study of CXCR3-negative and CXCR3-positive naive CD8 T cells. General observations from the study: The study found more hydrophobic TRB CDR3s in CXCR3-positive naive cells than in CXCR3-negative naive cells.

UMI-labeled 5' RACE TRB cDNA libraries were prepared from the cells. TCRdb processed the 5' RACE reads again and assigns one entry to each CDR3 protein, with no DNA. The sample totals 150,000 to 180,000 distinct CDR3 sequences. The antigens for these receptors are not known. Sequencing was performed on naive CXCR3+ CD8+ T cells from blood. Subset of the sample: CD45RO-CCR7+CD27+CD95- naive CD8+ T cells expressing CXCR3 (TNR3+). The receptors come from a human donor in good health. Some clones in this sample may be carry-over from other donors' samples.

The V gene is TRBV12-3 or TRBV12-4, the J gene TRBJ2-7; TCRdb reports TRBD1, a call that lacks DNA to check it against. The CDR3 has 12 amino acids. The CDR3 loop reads CASRQPGREQYF.

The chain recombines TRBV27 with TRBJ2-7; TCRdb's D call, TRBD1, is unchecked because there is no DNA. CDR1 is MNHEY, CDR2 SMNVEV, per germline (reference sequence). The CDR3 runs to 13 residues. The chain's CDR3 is CASSPGTDYEQYF.

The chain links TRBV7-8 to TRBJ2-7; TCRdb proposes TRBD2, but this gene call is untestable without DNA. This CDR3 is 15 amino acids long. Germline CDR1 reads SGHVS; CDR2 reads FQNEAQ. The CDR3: CASSNTASGIPEQYF.

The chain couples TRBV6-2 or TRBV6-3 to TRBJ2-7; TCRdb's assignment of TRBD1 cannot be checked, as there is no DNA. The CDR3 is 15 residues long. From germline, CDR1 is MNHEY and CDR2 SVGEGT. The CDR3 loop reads CASSYSQGWTYEQYF.

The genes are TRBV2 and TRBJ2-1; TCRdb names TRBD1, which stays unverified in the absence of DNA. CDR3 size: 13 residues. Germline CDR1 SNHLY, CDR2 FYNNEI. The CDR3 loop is CASKGGRYNEQFF.

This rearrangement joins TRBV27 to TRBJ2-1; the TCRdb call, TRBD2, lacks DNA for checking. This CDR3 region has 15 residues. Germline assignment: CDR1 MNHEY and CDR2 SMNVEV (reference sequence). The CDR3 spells CASSRLAGAYNEQFF.

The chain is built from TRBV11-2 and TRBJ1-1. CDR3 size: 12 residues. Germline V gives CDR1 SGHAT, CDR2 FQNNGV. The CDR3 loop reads CASRNLDTEAFF.

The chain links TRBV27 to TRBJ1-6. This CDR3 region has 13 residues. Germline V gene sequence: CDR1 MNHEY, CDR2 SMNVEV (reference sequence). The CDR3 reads CASSSGWNSPLHF.

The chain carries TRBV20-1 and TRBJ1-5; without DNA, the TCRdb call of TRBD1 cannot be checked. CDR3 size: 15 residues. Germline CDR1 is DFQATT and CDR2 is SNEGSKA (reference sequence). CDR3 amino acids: CSAPFYRGGNQPQHF.

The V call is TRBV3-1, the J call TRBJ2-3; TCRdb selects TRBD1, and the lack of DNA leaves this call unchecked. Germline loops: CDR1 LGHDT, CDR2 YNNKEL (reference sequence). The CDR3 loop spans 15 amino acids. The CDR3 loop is CASSQEQGVADTQYF.

The CDR3 sequence is CASSPGLAGVGETQYF. V is TRBV12-3 or TRBV12-4 and J is TRBJ2-5; without DNA, the TCRdb call of TRBD2 cannot be checked. The CDR3 sequence is 16 residues long.

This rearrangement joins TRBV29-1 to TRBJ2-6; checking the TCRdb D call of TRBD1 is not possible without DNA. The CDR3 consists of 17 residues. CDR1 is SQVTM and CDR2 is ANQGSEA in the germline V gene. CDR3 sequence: CSVEVWDSHSGANVLTF.

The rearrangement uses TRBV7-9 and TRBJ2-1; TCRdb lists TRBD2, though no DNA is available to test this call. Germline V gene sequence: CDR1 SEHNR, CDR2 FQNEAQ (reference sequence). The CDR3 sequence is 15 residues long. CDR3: CASSPGLAENNEQFF. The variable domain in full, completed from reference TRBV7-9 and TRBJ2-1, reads DTGVSQNPRHKITKRGQNVTFRCDPISEHNRLYWYRQTLGQGPEFLTYFQNEAQLEKSRLLSDRFSAERPKGSFSTLEIQRTEQGDSAMYLCASSPGLAENNEQFFGPGTRLTVL.

The CDR3 protein is CASSPRLSSAPEQYF. This sequence joins TRBV28 and TRBJ2-7; TCRdb designates TRBD1, a call that cannot be tested without DNA. The germline CDR1 and CDR2 sequences are MDHEN and SYDVKM. This CDR3 has 15 residues.

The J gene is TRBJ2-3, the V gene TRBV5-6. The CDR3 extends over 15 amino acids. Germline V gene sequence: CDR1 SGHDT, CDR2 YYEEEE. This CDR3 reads CASSFYDPQRDTQYF.

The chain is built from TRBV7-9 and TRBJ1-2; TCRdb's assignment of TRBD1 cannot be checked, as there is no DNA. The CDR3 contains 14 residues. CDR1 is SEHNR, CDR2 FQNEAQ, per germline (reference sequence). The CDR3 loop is CASSSSGRPYGYTF. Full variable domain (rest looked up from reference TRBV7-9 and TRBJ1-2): DTGVSQNPRHKITKRGQNVTFRCDPISEHNRLYWYRQTLGQGPEFLTYFQNEAQLEKSRLLSDRFSAERPKGSFSTLEIQRTEQGDSAMYLCASSSSGRPYGYTFGSGTRLTVV.

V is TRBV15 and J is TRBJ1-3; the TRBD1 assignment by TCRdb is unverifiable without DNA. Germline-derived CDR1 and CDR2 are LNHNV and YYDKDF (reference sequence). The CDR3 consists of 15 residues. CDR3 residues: CATSRDLTVGNTIYF.

The chain's CDR3 is CASSLGGTGTEQYF. The genes are TRBV28 and TRBJ2-7; the D gene TCRdb calls, TRBD1, cannot be checked with no DNA. CDR3 length: 14 residues. Germline assignment: CDR1 MDHEN and CDR2 SYDVKM.

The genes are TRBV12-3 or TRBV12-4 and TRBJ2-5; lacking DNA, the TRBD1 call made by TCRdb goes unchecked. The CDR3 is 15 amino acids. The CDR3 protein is CASSSAIQGQETQYF.